The rows below give T cell receptor beta chains drawn from one sample of a study of T-cell memory formation after mild COVID-19. TCRdb recomputed calls from the 5' RACE reads with MiXCR, one row per CDR3 protein. The table includes approximately 170,000 distinct CDR3 sequences, 10% to 15% detected once. Sequencing was done on a sample of PBMCs or a T cell subset sorted from them (not recorded which). The receptors come from a man younger than 35 who had mild COVID-19 (a few samples of this study predate the infection). Cell type and time point are not known. CDR3s leave out the opening cysteine and the closing phenylalanine or tryptophan. The D gene is left open where the match is weak. Size is omitted from some rows. Given values are once, few, many or a class for expanded clones.

j_gene,abundance,v_gene,d_gene,CDR3aa
TRBJ2-2,-,TRBV10-3,TRBD1,AITGQDAGELF
TRBJ2-2,-,TRBV7-6,TRBD2,ASSAPGRGTGELF
TRBJ2-5,few,TRBV7-6,-,ASSLGQGTFLD
TRBJ2-6,-,TRBV3-1,-,ASSHRAGSNVLT
TRBJ2-3,few,TRBV7-2,TRBD2,ASSLGLAGDTQY
TRBJ1-3,-,TRBV3-1,-,ASSQGLGARGNTIY
TRBJ2-3,many,TRBV5-1,-,ASSLTGATDTQY
TRBJ2-3,few,TRBV7-9,-,ASSLTPDTQY
TRBJ1-6,few,TRBV5-1,-,ASSLESSYNSPLH
TRBJ1-5,medium-sized,TRBV4-1,TRBD1,ASSLRQGRGYQPQH
TRBJ2-2,-,TRBV14,-,ASSPGVGLDTGELF
TRBJ1-5,few,TRBV6-2/TRBV6-3,-,ASSYSEGQPQH
TRBJ2-5,-,TRBV4-2,TRBD2,ASSQEERGGETQY
TRBJ2-5,few,TRBV5-1,TRBD1,ASSVGTGQETQY
TRBJ1-2,-,TRBV7-2,-,ASSLTELRARGYT
TRBJ1-6,few,TRBV2,TRBD1,ASRHRDRYNSPLH
TRBJ2-7,few,TRBV29-1,TRBD1,SAGTAYEQY
TRBJ1-2,few,TRBV28,-,ASSGGGYGYT
TRBJ2-1,-,TRBV4-1,TRBD1,ASSLGTGTGHHNEQF
TRBJ2-5,-,TRBV20-1,TRBD2,SAPRTSGKETQY
TRBJ2-3,-,TRBV6-6,TRBD2,ASSRGGGYTDTQY
TRBJ2-3,few,TRBV29-1,-,SVDPADTQY
TRBJ2-5,few,TRBV12-3/TRBV12-4,TRBD2,ASSPLGGSETQY
TRBJ1-2,-,TRBV4-1,TRBD1,ASSQPRTGQKGYT
TRBJ2-6,few,TRBV6-2/TRBV6-3,-,ASLTPFSGANVLT
TRBJ2-3,few,TRBV5-1,-,ASSFLAADTQY
TRBJ2-5,-,TRBV5-1,-,ASSKQETQY
TRBJ2-3,few,TRBV4-3,-,ASSQDGGQVGDTQY
TRBJ2-5,-,TRBV20-1,-,SASPSRERAYQETQY
TRBJ2-7,-,TRBV5-1,-,ASSRAPDRLISSYEQY
TRBJ1-1,few,TRBV7-2,-,ASSLALRDYEAF
TRBJ1-2,-,TRBV7-9,-,ASSWSGVYGYT
TRBJ2-3,few,TRBV10-3,-,ALRVELTDTQY
TRBJ2-1,-,TRBV5-1,-,ASSLMGGNYNEQF
TRBJ2-1,-,TRBV5-6,-,ASKGAGVNEQF
TRBJ2-5,-,TRBV20-1,-,SAQPRETQY
TRBJ2-5,-,TRBV4-3,TRBD1,ASSREGQGAETQY
TRBJ1-4,few,TRBV29-1,-,SATGVEEKLF
TRBJ1-1,many,TRBV12-3/TRBV12-4,TRBD1,ASSPTGQNTEAF
TRBJ2-3,-,TRBV9,-,ASSVTSSADTQY
TRBJ2-3,few,TRBV23-1,-,ASSKTRRDTQY
TRBJ1-2,-,TRBV6-1,-,ASSLQGRGYT